The T cell receptor beta chain under discussion was sequenced for a study of cytomegalovirus exposure and HLA in healthy donors. On the study more broadly: A previous analysis identified 100 million to 120 million unique TCR beta sequences derived from around 200 million T cells.

Study conclusions and caveats: Indistinguishable V segments such as TRBV6-2 and TRBV6-3 were excluded. Roughly uniform depth of sequencing across donors was assumed in presence/absence analyses. CMV antigen specificity was confirmed in vitro for a few CMV-associated chains.

This clone showed up just a few times. Its antigen is unidentified. It was with 60 Vbeta and 13 Jbeta primers that the PCR ran. Sequenced by immunoSEQ multiplex PCR; TCRdb stores in-frame clones only, minus some. In the table there are about 140,000 clones, roughly 80% of which are singletons. Germline values: CDR1 SGHDT, CDR2 YYEEEE. V gave up 0 bases and J gave up 2 bases, with 7 bases separating them. This CDR3 contains 14 residues. The chain combines TRBV5-6 with TRBJ2-3; unclear D gene. Input material: PBMCs. This TCR was recovered from a female donor in good health and CMV-seronegative. CDR3 residues: CASSLGQYTDTQYF. The CDR3 nucleotides are TGTGCCAGCAGCTTGGGGCAGTACACAGATACGCAGTATTTT.